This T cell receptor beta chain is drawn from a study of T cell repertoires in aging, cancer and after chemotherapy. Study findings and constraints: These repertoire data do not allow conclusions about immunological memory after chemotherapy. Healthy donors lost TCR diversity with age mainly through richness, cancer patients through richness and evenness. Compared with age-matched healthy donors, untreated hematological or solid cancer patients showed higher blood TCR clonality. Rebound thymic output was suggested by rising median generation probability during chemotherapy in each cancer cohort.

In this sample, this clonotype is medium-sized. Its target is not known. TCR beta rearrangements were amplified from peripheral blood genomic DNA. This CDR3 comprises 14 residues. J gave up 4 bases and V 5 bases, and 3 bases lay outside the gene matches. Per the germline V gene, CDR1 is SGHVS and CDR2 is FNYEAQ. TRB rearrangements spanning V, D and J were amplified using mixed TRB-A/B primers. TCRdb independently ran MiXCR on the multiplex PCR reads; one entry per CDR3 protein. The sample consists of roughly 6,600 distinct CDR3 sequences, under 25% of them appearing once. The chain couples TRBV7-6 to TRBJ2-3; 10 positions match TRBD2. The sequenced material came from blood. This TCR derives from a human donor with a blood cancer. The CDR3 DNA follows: TGTGCCAGCAGCCGGGGGACTAGCGCAGATACGCAGTATTTT. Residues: CASSRGTSADTQYF.